Presented here are 6 T cell receptor beta chains from one specimen sequenced in a study of CD8 T cells in ankylosing spondylitis. TCRdb reprocessed the 5' RACE reads with MiXCR, giving one entry per CDR3 protein. The table includes roughly 230,000 distinct CDR3 sequences, roughly 8.2% detected once. The specimen was blood, either unsorted or a sorted T cell fraction (not recorded which). All receptors come from a female donor with ankylosing spondylitis or in good health (not recorded which).

This clonotype has at least ten counts. The CDR3 region has the DNA TGCAGTGCTCCCGGCCCCCGGGCGGAGGGAAACATTCAGTACTTC. Amino acids: CSAPGPRAEGNIQYF. The chain employs TRBV20-1 and TRBJ2-4, with a possible D match to TRBD2 (6 bases). With 5 bases removed from V and 6 bases from J, the gap between germline ends came to 20 bases. Germline V lookup: CDR1 DFQATT, CDR2 SNEGSKA (reference sequence). The CDR3 spans 15 residues.

The gene calls are TRBV5-1 and TRBJ2-3; D uncertain. This CDR3 has 14 residues. Trimming left V 2 bases short and J 0 bases short, with 7 bases between. Germline loops: CDR1 SGHRS, CDR2 YFSETQ. This CDR3 reads CASSFIQSTDTQYF. CDR3 nucleotide sequence: TGCGCCAGCAGCTTCATACAGAGCACAGATACGCAGTATTTT.

The table lists this clonotype with many counts. The chain links TRBV29-1 to TRBJ2-7; TRBD2 matches at 7 bases. The CDR3 spans 14 residues. The germline gives CDR1 SQVTM, CDR2 ANQGSEA. V trimming: 2 bases; J trimming: 5 bases; junction bases outside the gene matches: 9. CDR3 DNA sequence: TGCAGCGTTGAACGCCAGCGGGACGGCGACGAGCAGTACTTC. Translating gives CSVERQRDGDEQYF.

This clonotype was detected a few times. CDR3 residues: CASSLPGPNTGELFF. For the CDR3, the DNA is TGTGCCAGCAGCTTACCGGGACCGAACACCGGGGAGCTGTTTTTT. The J gene is TRBJ2-2, the V gene TRBV7-2; D is tentatively TRBD1 or TRBD2 (5 bases each). CDR1 and CDR2 (germline): SGHTA, FQGNSA. Trimming left V 2 bases short and J 0 bases short, with 7 bases between. This CDR3 comprises 15 residues. The variable domain in full, with the rest retrieved from reference TRBV7-2 and TRBJ2-2, is GAGVSQSPSNKVTEKGKDVELRCDPISGHTALYWYRQSLGQGLEFLIYFQGNSAPDKSGLPSDRFSAERTGGSVSTLTIQRTQQEDSAVYLCASSLPGPNTGELFFGEGSRLTVL.

The sample holds many counts of this clonotype. The J gene is TRBJ2-3, the V gene TRBV7-2; 11 positions agree with TRBD2. This CDR3 is 16 amino acids long. Germline CDR1 SGHTA, CDR2 FQGNSA. With V trimmed by 0 bases and J by 8 bases, 7 bases remained unmatched. Written as DNA, the CDR3 is TGTGCCAGCAGCTTAGCTAGCGGGAGGGCACCTAGTACGCAGTATTTT. This codes for CASSLASGRAPSTQYF.

This clonotype was seen repeatedly, ten times or more. The chain recombines TRBV20-1 with TRBJ2-1; D gene ambiguous. CDR3 size: 10 residues. V was trimmed by 2 bases and J by 9 bases, leaving 5 bases between them. The germline V gene has CDR1 DFQATT and CDR2 SNEGSKA (reference sequence). CDR3 protein: CSARLSEQFF. The DNA for the CDR3 is TGCAGTGCTAGATTGAGTGAGCAGTTCTTC.